The rows below give T cell receptor beta chains drawn from one sample of a study of blood T cell repertoires in COVID-19. Here immunoSEQ multiplex PCR was the method, and the copy in TCRdb shows in-frame clones only, minus some. This table holds under 300,000 clones, 70% to 90% found once. Material: peripheral blood. All receptors come from a man aged 25 to 40 who had recovered from COVID-19. Both conserved end residues are part of each CDR3. The order of the fields is J gene, V gene, clone size, D gene, CDR3 protein, CDR3 DNA. D genes are given only for firm matches. The size of a clone is reported for some rows only, either as once, few or many, or as a class for expanded clones.

>TRBJ1-3|TRBV7-2|NA|NA
CASNQGSGNTIYF
TGTGCCAGCAACCAGGGTTCCGGAAACACCATATATTTT
>TRBJ2-3|TRBV5-4|NA|NA
CASSAGHPKYF
TGTGCCAGCAGTGCCGGACATCCCAAGTATTTT
>TRBJ1-1|TRBV4-2|few|NA
CASRLDENTEAFF
TGTGCCAGCAGGCTAGACGAGAACACTGAAGCTTTCTTT
>TRBJ2-5|TRBV4-1|NA|TRBD1
CASSLLGQTGETQYF
TGCGCCAGCAGCCTCCTCGGACAGACAGGGGAGACCCAGTACTTC
>TRBJ1-2|TRBV6-2/TRBV6-3|NA|TRBD1
CASSSGITGGGYTF
TGTGCCAGCAGTTCAGGGATAACAGGGGGCGGCTACACCTTC
>TRBJ2-1|TRBV11-3|NA|TRBD1
CASSLDRWDSPYNEQFF
TGTGCCAGCAGCTTAGATCGCTGGGACAGCCCCTACAATGAGCAGTTCTTC
>TRBJ1-5|TRBV7-7|NA|NA
CASSAAKVEGCNQPQHF
TGTGCCAGCAGCGCCGCGAAGGTCGAGGGTTGCAATCAGCCCCAGCATTTT
>TRBJ1-5|TRBV27|NA|TRBD1
CASSSPTQGGYQPQHF
TGTGCCAGCAGTTCCCCGACGCAGGGGGGTTATCAGCCCCAGCATTTT
>TRBJ2-1|TRBV4-2|once|NA
CASSQDLLGGASNEQFF
TGTGCCAGCAGCCAAGATCTTTTGGGGGGGGCCTCCAATGAGCAGTTCTTC
>TRBJ1-5|TRBV16|NA|NA
CASSPLPGQIRNQPQHF
TGTGCCAGCAGCCCCCTCCCAGGACAGATCCGCAATCAGCCCCAGCATTTT
>TRBJ2-2|TRBV6-5|NA|NA
CASSRVGTGELFF
TGTGCCAGCAGCCGGGTGGGCACCGGGGAGCTGTTTTTT
>TRBJ2-7|TRBV7-2|few|TRBD2
CASSLLVSGEYEQYF
TGTGCCAGCAGCTTACTGGTTAGCGGGGAATACGAGCAGTACTTC
>TRBJ1-1|TRBV5-1|NA|NA
CASSLQGTEAFF
TGCGCCAGCAGCCTACAGGGCACTGAAGCTTTCTTT
>TRBJ1-2|TRBV3-1/TRBV3-2|NA|NA
CASSLAGNRQALNGYTF
TGTGCCAGCAGCCTTGCGGGAAACCGGCAGGCTTTGAATGGCTACACCTTC
>TRBJ1-2|TRBV7-8|NA|TRBD1
CASSTGTGYPMDGYTF
TGTGCCAGCAGCACCGGGACAGGGTATCCTATGGATGGCTACACCTTC
>TRBJ2-7|TRBV5-1|few|TRBD1
CASSPSPGQGAVSF
TGCGCCAGCAGCCCTTCACCGGGACAGGGGGCAGTCTCCTTC
>TRBJ1-2|TRBV3-1/TRBV3-2|NA|NA
CASSQGGQVYGYTF
TGTGCCAGCAGCCAAGGGGGCCAGGTATATGGCTACACCTTC
>TRBJ1-3|TRBV7-2|NA|NA
CASSSFDSSGNTIYF
TGTGCCAGCAGCTCCTTCGACAGTTCCGGAAACACCATATATTTT
>TRBJ2-3|TRBV18|NA|TRBD2
CASSPTSGGFTDTQYF
TGTGCCAGCTCGCCGACTAGCGGGGGGTTCACAGATACGCAGTATTTT
>TRBJ1-3|TRBV6-1|NA|NA
CASSERDSEDTIYF
TGTGCCAGCAGTGAGCGGGACTCAGAAGACACCATATATTTT